These 29 T cell receptor beta chains were sequenced from one sample in a study of T-cell memory formation after mild COVID-19. TCRdb itself ran the 5' RACE reads through MiXCR, one entry per CDR3 protein. This table has about 430,000 distinct CDR3 sequences, about 20% appearing once. The sample taken for sequencing was PBMCs or a T cell subset sorted from them (not recorded which). Source of these receptors: a man younger than 35 who had mild COVID-19 (a few samples of this study predate the infection). Cell type and time point are not known.

The table lists this clonotype with a few counts. This chain joins TRBV7-9 and TRBJ2-3; 7 bases are shared with TRBD2. Germline CDR1 SEHNR, CDR2 FQNEAQ (reference sequence). With V trimmed by 4 bases and J by 2 bases, 18 bases remained unmatched. There are 19 residues in the CDR3. CDR3 DNA sequence: TGTGCCAGCAGCTACTTAGGCTCCGGCGGGGGAGACTCCACAGATACGCAGTATTTT. Its translation is CASSYLGSGGGDSTDTQYF. Looking up the rest from reference TRBV7-9 and TRBJ2-3 gives the full variable domain: DTGVSQNPRHKITKRGQNVTFRCDPISEHNRLYWYRQTLGQGPEFLTYFQNEAQLEKSRLLSDRFSAERPKGSFSTLEIQRTEQGDSAMYLCASSYLGSGGGDSTDTQYFGPGTRLTVL.

This clonotype was detected a few times. The chain carries TRBV30 and TRBJ2-1; D gene uncertain. The V and J ends lost 0 bases and 8 bases respectively, with 11 bases between them. The CDR3 loop spans 13 amino acids. Germline V CDR1 and CDR2: GTSNPN, SVGIG (reference sequence). CDR3 nucleotides: TGTGCCTGGAGTGTACAATCTGGTTATGAGCAGTTCTTC. Encoded protein: CAWSVQSGYEQFF.

The chain combines TRBV4-1 with TRBJ1-6, with D possibly matching TRBD1 (5 bases). CDR1 and CDR2 from the germline V gene are MGHRA and YSYEKL. Trimming left V 1 base short and J 10 bases short, with 11 bases between. The CDR3 runs to 14 residues. The CDR3 loop reads CASSQGRGGSPLHF. The CDR3 DNA sequence: TGCGCCAGCAGCCAAGGGAGGGGTGGATCACCCCTCCACTTT.

The J gene is TRBJ2-3, the V gene TRBV15; D gene ambiguous. Germline V gene sequence: CDR1 LNHNV, CDR2 YYDKDF (reference sequence). Trimming stripped 4 bases from V and 0 bases from J, with 14 bases between. This CDR3 region has 16 residues. The CDR3 DNA sequence: TGTGCCACCAGCAAAACCCGCGGAGCTAGCACAGATACGCAGTATTTT. Encoded protein: CATSKTRGASTDTQYF.

This clonotype appeared a few times. V and J are TRBV5-1 and TRBJ2-3, with 10 bases lining up with TRBD2. Germline values: CDR1 SGHRS, CDR2 YFSETQ. This CDR3 contains 14 residues. With V trimmed by 4 bases and J by 5 bases, 4 bases remained unmatched. In nucleotides, the CDR3 is TGCGCCAGCAGCCCGGGACTAGCGCTAGATACGCAGTATTTT. The encoded protein is CASSPGLALDTQYF.

V usage is TRBV24-1 and J usage is TRBJ2-1; no clear D. This CDR3 comprises 16 residues. The germline V gene has CDR1 KGHDR and CDR2 SFDVKD. Trimming cost V 4 bases and J 4 bases, with 16 bases left between them. The CDR3 nucleotides are TGTGCCACCAGTGAATCTGTCAGCAGAGGTTACAATGAGCAGTTCTTC. Translating it yields CATSESVSRGYNEQFF.

The rearrangement uses TRBV2 and TRBJ2-7; D is unresolved. There are 13 residues in the CDR3. Trimming shortened V by 3 bases and J by 6 bases, and 12 bases separated the two germline ends. CDR1 is SNHLY, CDR2 FYNNEI, per germline. The CDR3 nucleotides are TGTGCCAGCAGTGAGATCCTAAACAGCGAGCAGTACTTC. Residues: CASSEILNSEQYF.

This clonotype was detected ten times or more. This sequence joins TRBV7-2 and TRBJ2-3; the D gene is possibly TRBD1 (6 bases). This CDR3 spans 12 amino acids. The ends were cut back, 4 bases at V and 4 bases at J, with 6 bases in the middle. Germline V gives CDR1 SGHTA, CDR2 FQGNSA. The CDR3 coding sequence is TGTGCCAGCAGCTACAGGGCAGATACGCAGTATTTT. Translation: CASSYRADTQYF. The entire variable domain, with the rest obtained from reference TRBV7-2 and TRBJ2-3, is as follows: GAGVSQSPSNKVTEKGKDVELRCDPISGHTALYWYRQSLGQGLEFLIYFQGNSAPDKSGLPSDRFSAERTGGSVSTLTIQRTQQEDSAVYLCASSYRADTQYFGPGTRLTVL.

This clonotype turned up a few times. The J gene is TRBJ2-2, the V gene TRBV7-8; either TRBD1 or TRBD2 may fit D (5 bases each). The V gene's germline CDR1 is SGHVS and CDR2 FQNEAQ. Deletions cut 1 base from V and 0 bases from J, with 24 bases between. This CDR3 contains 21 residues. The CDR3 protein is CASSLGGIQGVFFSNTGELFF. CDR3 DNA: TGTGCCAGCAGCTTAGGAGGCATCCAGGGAGTTTTTTTTTCGAACACCGGGGAGCTGTTTTTT.

The rearrangement uses TRBV5-1 and TRBJ1-6, with D unclear. This CDR3 comprises 16 residues. The germline CDR1 and CDR2 sequences are SGHRS and YFSETQ. The V and J ends lost 2 bases and 8 bases respectively, with 17 bases between them. CDR3 sequence (DNA): TGCGCCAGCAGCTTTACTGCAGCGGTTGGTGATTCACCCCTCCACTTT. Its protein is CASSFTAAVGDSPLHF.

This clonotype was recorded at least ten times. The genes are TRBV29-1 and TRBJ2-3, with no clear D. CDR3 length: 13 residues. V was cut by 3 bases and J by 3 bases, with 10 bases left in between. In germline, CDR1 is SQVTM, CDR2 ANQGSEA. CDR3 sequence (DNA): TGCAGCGTTGACAGGACCCTGACAGATACGCAGTATTTT. The encoded protein is CSVDRTLTDTQYF.

This clonotype was detected only once. The gene calls are TRBV12-5 and TRBJ2-3, with 12 bases that match TRBD2. This CDR3 has 14 residues. Germline CDR1 LGHNT, CDR2 FRNRAP. The V segment lost 7 bases and the J segment 6 bases; nucleotides outside the gene matches: 5. CDR3 in DNA: TGTGCTAGTGCTACTAGCGGGGGGCCGGATACGCAGTATTTT. This sequence encodes CASATSGGPDTQYF.

The rearrangement joins TRBV5-1 to TRBJ1-4, with no clear D. The V end was cut by 7 bases, the J end by 2 bases, with 18 bases between. The CDR3 consists of 16 residues. Germline CDR1 is SGHRS and CDR2 is YFSETQ. Here the CDR3 DNA reads TGCGCCAGCTCAAGAATGGAGGTCGCGACTAATGAAAAACTGTTTTTT. It codes for CASSRMEVATNEKLFF.

This clonotype was seen ten or more times. The J gene is TRBJ1-5, the V gene TRBV5-1, with D maybe TRBD1 (5 bases). The CDR3 totals 16 residues. Trimming removed 0 bases at V and 4 bases at J, with 14 bases between. From germline, CDR1 is SGHRS and CDR2 YFSETQ. CDR3 region: CASSLGGGDQNQPQHF. Written as DNA, the CDR3 is TGCGCCAGCAGCTTGGGGGGCGGGGATCAAAATCAGCCCCAGCATTTT.

The J gene is TRBJ1-2, the V gene TRBV20-1; 7 nucleotides agree with TRBD1. Germline CDR1 is DFQATT and CDR2 is SNEGSKA (reference sequence). CDR3 length equals 14 residues. Unmatched junction bases numbered 11, after V lost 6 bases and J lost 4 bases. The CDR3 DNA is TGCAGTGCCGTCGACCTGGGACAGAGCTATGGCTACACCTTC. This codes for CSAVDLGQSYGYTF.

This chain uses TRBV6-1 with TRBJ2-7, with D unclear. Germline CDR1 and CDR2: MNHNS and SASEGT. V was trimmed by 0 bases and J by 4 bases, leaving 7 bases between them. The CDR3 runs to 13 residues. The CDR3 region has the DNA TGTGCCAGCAGTGAAGCGATTTTATACGAGCAGTACGTC. Residues: CASSEAILYEQYV.

There are a few counts of this clonotype. The CDR3 protein is CASGPRDSYEQYF. The DNA of the CDR3 is TGTGCCAGCGGACCGCGGGACAGCTACGAGCAGTACTTC. The genes are TRBV6-5 and TRBJ2-7; TRBD1 is a possible D gene (7 bases). Germline V gene sequence: CDR1 MNHEY, CDR2 SVGAGI. This CDR3 spans 13 amino acids. V was cut by 8 bases and J by 3 bases, with 14 bases left in between.

The sample holds a few counts of this clonotype. CDR3 nucleotide sequence: TGCGCCAGCAGCCCAGACGGGACAGGGAAAGACGAGCAGTACTTC. As protein: CASSPDGTGKDEQYF. V is TRBV4-1 and J is TRBJ2-7, with 9 nucleotides matching TRBD1. This CDR3 region has 15 residues. Trimming took 4 bases from V and 5 from J; bases not matched to a gene: 9. The germline CDR1 and CDR2 sequences are MGHRA and YSYEKL.

This clonotype has ten or more counts. V and J are TRBV12-3 or TRBV12-4 and TRBJ2-7; D unresolved. CDR3 length equals 14 residues. The V end was cut by 2 bases, the J end by 0 bases, with 8 bases between. CDR3 DNA: TGTGCCAGCAGTTTAAGCTATTCCTCCTACGAGCAGTACTTC. Translation: CASSLSYSSYEQYF.

This clonotype has a handful of counts. The chain employs TRBV7-9 and TRBJ1-1, with a weak D call TRBD1 (6 bases). Trimming shortened V by 2 bases and J by 7 bases, and 14 bases separated the two germline ends. There are 14 residues in the CDR3. Per germline, CDR1 SEHNR and CDR2 FQNEAQ (reference sequence). CDR3 nucleotides: TGTGCCAGCAGCTTAAGAGGGGGGCACGATGAAGCTTTCTTT. It specifies CASSLRGGHDEAFF.

The chain joins TRBV5-1 to TRBJ2-1; 10 bases map to TRBD2. J lost 9 bases, V lost 4 bases, and 10 bases had no gene match. The germline V gene has CDR1 SGHRS and CDR2 YFSETQ. This CDR3 is built from 15 residues. The CDR3 DNA reads TGCGCCAGCAGCGGTAGCGGGGGGAGTTATGTTGAGCAGTTCTTC. Amino acid sequence: CASSGSGGSYVEQFF.

This clonotype was counted between two and nine times. This rearrangement joins TRBV20-1 to TRBJ1-1; D call uncertain. The germline CDR1 and CDR2 sequences are DFQATT and SNEGSKA (reference sequence). Trimming took off 3 bases at V and 1 base at J, with 6 bases between the two ends. The CDR3 is 12 residues long. The chain's CDR3 is CSARKRNTEAFF. In DNA, the CDR3 is TGCAGTGCTAGGAAAAGGAACACTGAAGCTTTCTTT.

The rearrangement uses TRBV11-2 and TRBJ2-7, with TRBD1 as a possible D gene (5 bases). Looked up from germline, CDR1 is SGHAT and CDR2 is FQNNGV. This CDR3 is 13 amino acids long. V lost 0 bases and J lost 7, with 10 bases in between. The CDR3 loop reads CASSLDQGREQYV. CDR3 nucleotide sequence: TGTGCCAGCAGCTTAGACCAGGGAAGAGAGCAGTACGTC.

The chain couples TRBV9 to TRBJ1-6; 7 nucleotides match TRBD1. Germline V CDR1 and CDR2: SGDLS, YYNGEE. V shed 2 bases, J shed 8 bases, and the junction held 13 bases outside the gene matches. The CDR3 spans 17 residues. The CDR3 here is CASSVFLQGDVDSPLHF. The CDR3 nucleotides are TGTGCCAGCAGCGTTTTTCTCCAGGGGGACGTGGATTCACCCCTCCACTTT.

There are a few counts of this clonotype. This chain uses TRBV7-3 with TRBJ2-2, with 7 nucleotides matching TRBD2. Trimming removed 5 bases from V and 8 bases from J; junction bases left unmatched: 11. CDR1 is SGHTA, CDR2 FQGTGA, per germline. CDR3 length: 15 amino acids. The CDR3 sequence is CASSRSGSVGGELFF. The CDR3 bases are TGTGCCAGCAGCCGTAGCGGGTCCGTGGGGGGGGAGCTGTTTTTT. Full variable domain (outside the CDR3, taken from reference TRBV7-3 and TRBJ2-2): GAGVSQTPSNKVTEKGKYVELRCDPISGHTALYWYRQSLGQGPEFLIYFQGTGAADDSGLPNDRFFAVRPEGSVSTLKIQRTERGDSAVYLCASSRSGSVGGELFFGEGSRLTVL.

This clonotype turned up a few times. This chain connects TRBV10-3 to TRBJ2-1; D is unresolved. CDR1 is ENHRY, CDR2 SYGVKD, per germline. Trimming removed 3 bases from V and 3 bases from J, with 3 bases in between. The CDR3 is 12 residues long. The CDR3 region is CAISDSYNEQFF. The CDR3 coding sequence is TGTGCCATCAGTGACAGCTACAATGAGCAGTTCTTC.

V is TRBV19 and J is TRBJ2-2; maybe TRBD2 (5 bases). Trimming shortened V by 5 bases and J by 5 bases, and 12 bases separated the two germline ends. Germline V gene data show CDR1 as LNHDA and CDR2 as SQIVND (reference sequence). This CDR3 comprises 14 residues. The CDR3 region has the DNA TGTGCCAGTAGTCCGGAGGTAGGGACCGGGGAGCTGTTTTTT. As protein: CASSPEVGTGELFF.

This chain joins TRBV15 and TRBJ2-1; D gene uncertain. The CDR3 consists of 12 residues. Germline V lookup: CDR1 LNHNV, CDR2 YYDKDF (reference sequence). The V and J ends lost 0 bases and 8 bases respectively, with 5 bases between them. The CDR3 bases are TGTGCCACCAGCAGAGATTCGGATGAGCAGTTCTTC. Amino acids: CATSRDSDEQFF.

The rearrangement uses TRBV3-1 and TRBJ2-2; no firm D call. V was clipped by 2 bases and J by 4 bases, with 5 bases between them. This CDR3 spans 13 amino acids. Germline CDR1 LGHDT, CDR2 YNNKEL (reference sequence). DNA of the CDR3: TGTGCCAGCAGCCAAAAGGGCACCGGGGAGCTGTTTTTT. Translating it yields CASSQKGTGELFF. Drawing the rest from reference TRBV3-1 and TRBJ2-2, the complete variable domain is DTAVSQTPKYLVTQMGNDKSIKCEQNLGHDTMYWYKQDSKKFLKIMFSYNNKELIINETVPNRFSPKSPDKAHLNLHINSLELGDSAVYFCASSQKGTGELFFGEGSRLTVL.